A selection of T cell receptor beta chains follows, all from one sample in a study of CD8 T cells in ankylosing spondylitis. A single record per CDR3 protein comes from TCRdb applying MiXCR to the 5' RACE reads. The repertoire holds about 250,000 distinct CDR3 sequences, with 32% as singletons. What was sequenced was blood, either unsorted or a sorted T cell fraction (not recorded which). The origin of the receptors is a male donor with ankylosing spondylitis or in good health (not recorded which). CDR3s include the opening cysteine and the closing phenylalanine or tryptophan. The order of the fields is clone size, D gene, V gene, J gene, CDR3 protein, CDR3 DNA. D genes are given only for firm matches. Size tells how often a clone was seen (once, few, many) or the class of an expanded clone, and some rows leave it out.

clone size: few; D gene: NA; V gene: TRBV6-1; J gene: TRBJ2-7; CDR3 protein: CASGGAIGETYEQYF; CDR3 DNA: TGTGCCAGCGGGGGGGCCATCGGGGAAACCTACGAGCAGTACTTC
clone size: few; D gene: NA; V gene: TRBV5-1; J gene: TRBJ2-1; CDR3 protein: CASSLDAFSYNEQFF; CDR3 DNA: TGCGCCAGCAGCTTGGATGCGTTTTCCTACAATGAGCAGTTCTTC
clone size: NA; D gene: TRBD1; V gene: TRBV7-9; J gene: TRBJ1-2; CDR3 protein: CASSLFGQADYGYTF; CDR3 DNA: TGTGCCAGCAGCTTATTCGGACAGGCTGACTATGGCTACACCTTC
clone size: few; D gene: NA; V gene: TRBV12-3/TRBV12-4; J gene: TRBJ2-1; CDR3 protein: CASSPRGAGEQFF; CDR3 DNA: TGTGCCAGCAGTCCAAGAGGAGCAGGGGAGCAGTTCTTC
clone size: NA; D gene: NA; V gene: TRBV20-1; J gene: TRBJ1-5; CDR3 protein: CSAIDRRYSNQPQHF; CDR3 DNA: TGCAGTGCTATAGACAGACGATATAGCAATCAGCCCCAGCATTTT
clone size: NA; D gene: NA; V gene: TRBV15; J gene: TRBJ2-1; CDR3 protein: CATSIRDPNEQFF; CDR3 DNA: TGTGCCACCAGCATAAGGGATCCCAATGAGCAGTTCTTC
clone size: few; D gene: NA; V gene: TRBV20-1; J gene: TRBJ2-3; CDR3 protein: CSAFRADHRDTQYF; CDR3 DNA: TGCAGTGCTTTTCGAGCGGACCACAGGGATACGCAGTATTTT
clone size: NA; D gene: NA; V gene: TRBV5-1; J gene: TRBJ2-1; CDR3 protein: CASSLEGRGGNNEQFF; CDR3 DNA: TGCGCCAGCAGCTTGGAAGGCAGGGGAGGGAACAATGAGCAGTTCTTC
clone size: NA; D gene: NA; V gene: TRBV29-1; J gene: TRBJ1-1; CDR3 protein: CSVVGPEAFF; CDR3 DNA: TGCAGCGTTGTTGGCCCTGAAGCTTTCTTT
clone size: NA; D gene: NA; V gene: TRBV5-1; J gene: TRBJ2-7; CDR3 protein: CASSRRGQSYEQYF; CDR3 DNA: TGCGCCAGCAGCCGGCGGGGACAGTCCTACGAGCAGTACTTC
clone size: few; D gene: TRBD2; V gene: TRBV20-1; J gene: TRBJ2-5; CDR3 protein: CSASDGTSGGRETQYF; CDR3 DNA: TGCAGTGCTAGCGATGGGACTAGCGGGGGAAGAGAGACCCAGTACTTC
clone size: few; D gene: TRBD2; V gene: TRBV5-1; J gene: TRBJ2-7; CDR3 protein: CASSPWTSPRGNEQYF; CDR3 DNA: TGCGCCAGCAGCCCGTGGACTAGCCCCCGGGGGAACGAGCAGTACTTC
clone size: NA; D gene: NA; V gene: TRBV11-2; J gene: TRBJ2-3; CDR3 protein: CASSLDKTDTQYF; CDR3 DNA: TGTGCCAGCAGCTTAGATAAGACTGATACGCAGTATTTT
clone size: few; D gene: TRBD2; V gene: TRBV27; J gene: TRBJ2-3; CDR3 protein: CASSLIAGLTDTQYF; CDR3 DNA: TGTGCCAGCAGTTTGATAGCGGGATTAACAGATACGCAGTATTTT
clone size: few; D gene: NA; V gene: TRBV4-1; J gene: TRBJ2-1; CDR3 protein: CASSQQGASGVSSSYNEQFF; CDR3 DNA: TGCGCCAGCAGCCAACAGGGGGCTAGCGGGGTCTCTAGCTCCTACAATGAGCAGTTCTTC
clone size: NA; D gene: TRBD2; V gene: TRBV20-1; J gene: TRBJ2-2; CDR3 protein: CSARLAGVGELFF; CDR3 DNA: TGCAGTGCGCGGCTAGCGGGGGTTGGGGAGCTGTTTTTT
clone size: NA; D gene: NA; V gene: TRBV24-1; J gene: TRBJ2-2; CDR3 protein: CATSDSQGTGELFF; CDR3 DNA: TGTGCCACCAGTGATTCTCAGGGTACCGGGGAGCTGTTTTTT
clone size: few; D gene: TRBD1; V gene: TRBV13; J gene: TRBJ1-6; CDR3 protein: CASSAQGVNSPLHF; CDR3 DNA: TGTGCCAGCAGCGCGCAGGGGGTTAATTCACCCCTCCACTTT
clone size: few; D gene: NA; V gene: TRBV20-1; J gene: TRBJ1-1; CDR3 protein: CSARGQNTEAFF; CDR3 DNA: TGCAGTGCTAGGGGCCAGAACACTGAAGCTTTCTTT
clone size: few; D gene: TRBD2; V gene: TRBV6-5; J gene: TRBJ2-2; CDR3 protein: CASSYSRFGTRRTGELFF; CDR3 DNA: TGTGCCAGCAGTTACTCGAGGTTTGGGACTAGACGAACCGGGGAGCTGTTTTTT
clone size: NA; D gene: NA; V gene: TRBV11-1; J gene: TRBJ2-5; CDR3 protein: CASSLLGDNLGTQYF; CDR3 DNA: TGTGCCAGCAGCTTATTAGGTGACAACCTGGGGACCCAGTACTTC
clone size: NA; D gene: NA; V gene: TRBV10-1; J gene: TRBJ2-7; CDR3 protein: CASNSGTRGLDEQYF; CDR3 DNA: TGCGCCAGCAATTCCGGGACAAGGGGATTGGACGAGCAGTACTTC
clone size: NA; D gene: TRBD2; V gene: TRBV9; J gene: TRBJ2-7; CDR3 protein: CASSPSGGATYEQYF; CDR3 DNA: TGTGCCAGCAGCCCAAGCGGGGGGGCTACGTACGAGCAGTACTTC
clone size: NA; D gene: TRBD2; V gene: TRBV29-1; J gene: TRBJ2-1; CDR3 protein: CSVEGTSGGMSEQFF; CDR3 DNA: TGCAGCGTCGAAGGGACTAGCGGGGGGATGAGTGAGCAGTTCTTC
clone size: NA; D gene: NA; V gene: TRBV20-1; J gene: TRBJ2-1; CDR3 protein: CSAISSYNEQFF; CDR3 DNA: TGCAGTGCTATTTCCTCCTACAATGAGCAGTTCTTC
clone size: few; D gene: TRBD1; V gene: TRBV3-1; J gene: TRBJ1-6; CDR3 protein: CASSLDRGSRNSPLHF; CDR3 DNA: TGTGCCAGCAGCCTCGACAGGGGCTCCCGTAATTCACCCCTCCACTTT
clone size: NA; D gene: NA; V gene: TRBV4-1; J gene: TRBJ2-1; CDR3 protein: CASSRIYNEQFF; CDR3 DNA: TGCGCCAGCAGCCGGATATACAATGAGCAGTTCTTC
clone size: few; D gene: NA; V gene: TRBV6-5; J gene: TRBJ2-7; CDR3 protein: CASSYKGGGPTYEQYF; CDR3 DNA: TGTGCCAGCAGTTACAAGGGTGGGGGGCCGACCTACGAGCAGTACTTC
clone size: NA; D gene: NA; V gene: TRBV20-1; J gene: TRBJ2-2; CDR3 protein: CSARSPQENTGELFF; CDR3 DNA: TGCAGTGCTAGAAGTCCACAGGAGAACACCGGGGAGCTGTTTTTT
clone size: many; D gene: NA; V gene: TRBV6-6; J gene: TRBJ1-1; CDR3 protein: CASRPRDATEAFF; CDR3 DNA: TGTGCCAGCAGACCAAGGGACGCGACTGAAGCTTTCTTT
clone size: few; D gene: TRBD1; V gene: TRBV20-1; J gene: TRBJ2-3; CDR3 protein: CSARGKTGGVPDTQYF; CDR3 DNA: TGCAGTGCTAGAGGCAAGACAGGGGGCGTTCCAGATACGCAGTATTTT
clone size: few; D gene: TRBD2; V gene: TRBV20-1; J gene: TRBJ2-7; CDR3 protein: CSALAGENEQYF; CDR3 DNA: TGCAGTGCTCTAGCGGGGGAGAACGAGCAGTACTTC